This T cell receptor (beta chain) is drawn from a study of CD8 T cells in ankylosing spondylitis (dated by TCRdb to the late 2010s). About the study as a whole: The study profiled T cell receptor beta repertoires in healthy donors and ankylosing spondylitis patients to find disease-linked TCR variants. The full study cohort was made up of 25 ankylosing spondylitis patients and around 100 healthy donors. Peripheral blood samples were taken, and synovial fluid was additionally collected from ankylosing spondylitis patients. General findings and caveats noted by the study authors: Blood from ankylosing spondylitis patients appeared to be characterized by a TCR beta motif made up of several highly homologous amino acid variants. A CD8+ phenotype was shown by the disease-linked clones, which were found at relatively low frequencies in peripheral blood. Some motif variants had previously been reported in the synovial fluid and blood of reactive arthritis patients, which suggests shared mechanisms of disease initiation. The disease-linked clones were reported to be significantly enriched in matched synovial fluid samples from ankylosing spondylitis patients.

These reads were obtained on an Illumina HiSeq 2500. Quantitative 5'-RACE with molecular barcodes was used to prepare TCR beta libraries. Per the authors' processing: A new computational method based on a probabilistic model of VDJ rearrangement was used to identify disease-linked TCR variants. The public reads were run again by TCRdb, first through fastp at Q25 and then through MiXCR, and only productive beta chains were kept. Each entry merges the rows of one CDR3 protein and shows their most common DNA and genes. The V and J calls come from TCRdb's annotation, not from the publication. The sample table lists about 250,000 distinct CDR3 sequences, 18% of them with a count of one. Of the sample, approximately 33% falls within the top ten clones. Reading from cysteine to phenylalanine, the CDR3 counts 15 amino acids. The read is trimmed to its CDR3 DNA, 45 bases read in frame from base 1. Germline trimming: 1 base from V, 4 bases from J; junction bases outside gene matches: 2. CDR1 and CDR2 are drawn from the germline V gene: LGHNA, YSLEER.

This clonotype was recorded a few times. Its antigen specificity is not known. No qualities accompany the bases; no much larger clone lies one base away. The chain joins TRBV4-3 to TRBJ1-3, and TRBD1 matches 9 of the central bases. The sequenced sample was blood, either unsorted or a sorted T cell fraction (not recorded which). The sequence was obtained from a male donor with ankylosing spondylitis or in good health (not recorded which). CDR3 loop: CASSQGTGVGNTIYF. The sequenced DNA: TGCGCCAGCAGCCAAGGGACAGGGGTCGGAAACACCATATATTTT.